The T cell receptor (beta chain) described here comes from a study of cytomegalovirus exposure and HLA in healthy donors. With 60 Vbeta and 13 Jbeta primers, the PCR was carried out. TCRdb's copy holds only in-frame clones and misses some; the assay was immunoSEQ multiplex PCR. The table includes fewer than 150,000 clones, over 70% detected once. Trimming took 2 bases from V and 1 from J; bases not matched to a gene: 10. CDR1 is SGHTA, CDR2 FQGNSA, per germline. The CDR3 totals 17 residues. This receptor was identified in a female donor in good health and CMV-seropositive. Sequences were obtained from PBMCs. V usage is TRBV7-2 and J usage is TRBJ2-5, with 7 bases that match TRBD2. The CDR3 DNA follows: TGTGCCAGCAGCTTATCTTCTCCGGGGGGATCCCAAGAGACCCAGTACTTC. This translates into CASSLSSPGGSQETQYF. Looking up the rest from reference TRBV7-2 and TRBJ2-5 gives the full variable domain: GAGVSQSPSNKVTEKGKDVELRCDPISGHTALYWYRQSLGQGLEFLIYFQGNSAPDKSGLPSDRFSAERTGGSVSTLTIQRTQQEDSAVYLCASSLSSPGGSQETQYFGPGTRLLVL.